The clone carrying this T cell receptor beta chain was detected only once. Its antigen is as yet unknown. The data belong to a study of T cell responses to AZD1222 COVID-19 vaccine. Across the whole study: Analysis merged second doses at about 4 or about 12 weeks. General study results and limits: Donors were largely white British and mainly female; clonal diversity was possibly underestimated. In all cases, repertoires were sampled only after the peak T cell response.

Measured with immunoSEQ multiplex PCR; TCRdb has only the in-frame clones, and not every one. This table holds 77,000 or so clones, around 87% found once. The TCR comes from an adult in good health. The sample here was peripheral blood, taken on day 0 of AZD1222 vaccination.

This chain's CDR3 is CASRTAGNTIYF. The CDR3 nucleotides read TGTGCCAGCAGGACAGCTGGAAACACCATATATTTT. The chain couples TRBV21-1 to TRBJ1-3; the D call TRBD1 from the table was never checked on the DNA. TRBV21-1 is described as a pseudogene. The CDR3 totals 12 residues.